These 19 T cell receptor beta chains originate from one sample sequenced in a study of T cells in narcolepsy. Sequencing used immunoSEQ multiplex PCR; TCRdb keeps in-frame clones, though not all of them. Of about 15,000 clones in the sample, roughly 85% were seen once. Material: memory (CD45RA-) CD4+ T cells from blood. These receptors originate from a human donor in good health.

The rearrangement links TRBV5-4 to TRBJ2-2; 7 bases match TRBD2. Per germline, CDR1 SGHNT and CDR2 YYREEE (reference sequence). The CDR3 covers 14 residues. V shed 1 base, J shed 6 bases, and the junction held 3 bases outside the gene matches. CDR3 coding DNA: TGTGCCAGCAGCTTGAGGGACTACGCCGGGGAGCTGTTTTTT. It yields the protein CASSLRDYAGELFF.

The chain joins TRBV7-2 to TRBJ1-2, with TRBD1 as a possible D gene (5 bases). Germline loops: CDR1 SGHTA, CDR2 FQGNSA. The V end was cut by 7 bases, the J end by 7 bases, with 16 bases between. The CDR3 has 13 amino acids. CDR3 sequence (DNA): TGTGCCAGCAATGACAGAAGGTCTCTTGGCTACACCTTC. It codes for CASNDRRSLGYTF.

The J gene is TRBJ1-2, the V gene TRBV5-1; D perhaps matches TRBD1 (5 bases). V shed 0 bases and J shed 4 bases, with 10 bases lying between them. This CDR3 has 14 residues. The germline V gene has CDR1 SGHRS and CDR2 YFSETQ. The CDR3 nucleotides are TGCGCCAGCAGCTTGGGACAGTCGAGCTATGGCTACACCTTC. As protein: CASSLGQSSYGYTF.

This chain links TRBV19 with TRBJ2-7; TRBD1 is a possible D gene (5 bases). Germline V gene sequence: CDR1 LNHDA, CDR2 SQIVND (reference sequence). The CDR3 is 12 amino acids. Trimming took off 6 bases at V and 2 bases at J, with 8 bases between the two ends. In DNA, the CDR3 is TGTGCCAGTAGGACAGAAACCTACGAGCAGTACTTC. Its protein is CASRTETYEQYF.

This rearrangement joins TRBV7-2 to TRBJ2-5; possibly TRBD2 for D (7 bases). Germline CDR1 is SGHTA and CDR2 is FQGNSA. Between the trimmed V and J ends, which lost 6 bases and 2 bases, there was a span of 22 bases. The CDR3 has 17 residues. The CDR3 bases are TGTGCCAGCAGTCGACGCGCGGGGGCGAGGGGTCAAGAGACCCAGTACTTC. Translated: CASSRRAGARGQETQYF.

A few counts support this clone. The genes are TRBV6-1 and TRBJ2-3; a possible D gene is TRBD2 (6 bases). The CDR3 has 13 amino acids. Germline-derived CDR1 and CDR2 are MNHNS and SASEGT. The V gene lost 5 bases and the J gene lost 5 bases, with 11 bases spanning the gap. The CDR3 bases are TGTGCCAGCAGTCCTCGACTAGTAGATACGCAGTATTTT. Its protein product is CASSPRLVDTQYF.

The rearrangement links TRBV9 to TRBJ1-1; a weak D match, TRBD1 (5 bases). Deletions cut 4 bases from V and 4 bases from J, with 17 bases between. The CDR3 sequence is 15 residues long. Germline assignment: CDR1 SGDLS and CDR2 YYNGEE. CDR3 region: CASSPTGTLSTEAFF. CDR3 coding DNA: TGTGCCAGCAGCCCTACAGGCACTCTGAGCACTGAAGCTTTCTTT.

The chain is built from TRBV7-6 and TRBJ2-3; D is unclear. V was shortened by 1 base and J by 4 bases, with 6 bases between the two germline ends. Germline CDR1 SGHVS, CDR2 FNYEAQ. The CDR3 has 13 amino acids. The CDR3 here is CASSLGASDTQYF. In DNA, the CDR3 is TGTGCCAGCAGCTTAGGTGCATCAGATACGCAGTATTTT.

The chain recombines TRBV5-6 with TRBJ1-3; 9 bases match TRBD1. The CDR3 consists of 17 residues. The junction had 11 bases not matched to a gene; V was cut back by 4 bases and J by 3 bases. The germline V gene encodes CDR1 SGHDT and CDR2 YYEEEE. The CDR3 reads CASSPLGTGQHGNTIYF. CDR3 nucleotides: TGTGCCAGCAGCCCGCTAGGGACAGGGCAACATGGAAACACCATATATTTT.

V and J are TRBV5-4 and TRBJ2-5; a possible D gene is TRBD1 (5 bases). The CDR3 contains 13 residues. V lost 4 bases, J lost 4 bases, and 11 bases lay in between. The germline gives CDR1 SGHNT, CDR2 YYREEE (reference sequence). The CDR3 protein is CASSPDRIETQYF. The DNA of the CDR3 is TGTGCCAGCAGCCCCGACAGAATAGAGACCCAGTACTTC.

This clone has a single count. The chain employs TRBV4-1 and TRBJ2-1, with 8 positions matching TRBD2. The CDR3 is 16 residues long. CDR1 MGHRA and CDR2 YSYEKL come from the germline V gene. Trimming removed 5 bases from V and 7 bases from J; junction bases left unmatched: 13. The CDR3 DNA reads TGCGCCAGCAGCTCCAGTGGGGCGGGGGGCCTTAATGAGCAGTTCTTC. This encodes CASSSSGAGGLNEQFF.

The chain couples TRBV2 to TRBJ2-1; possible D gene TRBD2, 5 bases. Trimming removed 9 bases from V and 6 bases from J, with 18 bases in between. The CDR3 is made up of 14 amino acids. CDR1 is SNHLY and CDR2 is FYNNEI in the germline V gene. CDR3 amino acids: CASLDNPGGNEQFF. Written as DNA, the CDR3 is TGTGCCAGTCTTGACAATCCAGGAGGCAATGAGCAGTTCTTC.

CDR3 residues: CASSYGQLSNQPQHF. For the CDR3, the DNA is TGTGCCAGCAGTTACGGGCAGCTTAGCAATCAGCCCCAGCATTTT. The V call is TRBV6-5, the J call TRBJ1-5; D unclear. Germline CDR1 and CDR2: MNHEY and SVGAGI. The V end was cut by 2 bases, the J end by 0 bases, with 8 bases between. The CDR3 contains 15 residues.

The J gene is TRBJ2-1, the V gene TRBV10-3; D is possibly TRBD2 (6 bases). CDR1 and CDR2 from the germline V gene are ENHRY and SYGVKD. The CDR3 consists of 12 residues. V lost 11 bases and J lost 7, with 15 bases in between. CDR3 sequence (DNA): TGTGCCTCCGGGACGGGGGTGAATGAGCAGTTCTTC. This codes for CASGTGVNEQFF.

The V gene is TRBV5-1, the J gene TRBJ1-1; maybe TRBD1 (5 bases). The CDR3 consists of 14 residues. The V end lost 5 bases, the J end lost 1 base, and 12 bases lay between the germline ends. Germline CDR1 reads SGHRS; CDR2 reads YFSETQ. In nucleotides, the CDR3 is TGCGCCAGCAGACGCCGGGACGGGAACACTGAAGCTTTCTTT. Its protein is CASRRRDGNTEAFF.

The rearrangement uses TRBV20-1 and TRBJ1-1; D remains unclear. Trimming took off 5 bases at V and 1 base at J, with 2 bases between the two ends. CDR1 is DFQATT and CDR2 is SNEGSKA in the germline V gene (reference sequence). The CDR3 length is 10 residues. CDR3 protein: CSAQNTEAFF. DNA for the CDR3: TGCAGTGCTCAGAACACTGAAGCTTTCTTT.

The chain joins TRBV7-9 to TRBJ2-5, with a possible D match to TRBD1 (6 bases). V dropped 3 bases and J dropped 0 bases, with 8 bases sitting between them. CDR3 size: 14 residues. In germline, CDR1 is SEHNR, CDR2 FQNEAQ (reference sequence). Written as DNA, the CDR3 is TGTGCCAGCAGCTTGGGACACAACCAAGAGACCCAGTACTTC. It specifies CASSLGHNQETQYF. The full variable domain, with the rest looked up from reference TRBV7-9 and TRBJ2-5, is DTGVSQNPRHKITKRGQNVTFRCDPISEHNRLYWYRQTLGQGPEFLTYFQNEAQLEKSRLLSDRFSAERPKGSFSTLEIQRTEQGDSAMYLCASSLGHNQETQYFGPGTRLLVL.

The V call is TRBV6-1, the J call TRBJ1-2; a weak D match, TRBD1 (6 bases). Trimming took 7 bases from V and 4 from J, leaving 13 bases between them. Germline CDR1 is MNHNS and CDR2 is SASEGT. The CDR3 is made up of 13 amino acids. The chain's CDR3 is CASNRDRFYGYTF. The CDR3 DNA reads as TGTGCCAGCAATAGAGACAGGTTCTATGGCTACACCTTC.

The J gene is TRBJ2-3, the V gene TRBV7-8; D may be TRBD2 (6 bases). Germline V gene data show CDR1 as SGHVS and CDR2 as FQNEAQ. The V end was cut by 5 bases, the J end by 4 bases, with 10 bases between. The CDR3 length is 13 residues. The CDR3 protein is CASSPRLADTQYF. CDR3 coding DNA: TGTGCCAGCAGCCCTCGACTAGCAGATACGCAGTATTTT. Filled out from reference TRBV7-8 and TRBJ2-3, the complete variable domain reads GAGVSQSPRYKVAKRGQDVALRCDPISGHVSLFWYQQALGQGPEFLTYFQNEAQLDKSGLPSDRFFAERPEGSVSTLKIQRTQQEDSAVYLCASSPRLADTQYFGPGTRLTVL.